Given below is one T cell receptor (beta chain) in context. Its target antigen remains unknown. Base qualities are missing; no much larger clone stands one base away. The data originate from a study of T cell changes during pregnancy in multiple sclerosis (dated by TCRdb to 2018 to 2020). A note on the overall study: Changes in the T cell repertoire over the course of pregnancy were examined in this study in women with multiple sclerosis.

Spanning cysteine to phenylalanine, the CDR3 consists of 15 amino acids. Of all the DNA, just the CDR3 is kept, 45 bases in frame from base 1. V is cut back by 5 bases and J by 5 bases, with 6 bases in the junction unmatched. Per the germline V gene, SGHTA is the CDR1 and FQGTGA is the CDR2. Libraries came from the immunoSEQ multiplex PCR assay. TCRdb mirrors the immuneACCESS table, restricted to in-frame sequences. Some clones are absent from its copies; in checked studies, under half trace to an unresolved V gene, and the reason for the others is unknown. This sample is represented by some 40,000 clones; around 92% of them were singletons. 0.35% of the sample comes from the top ten.

The sample in question was CD4+ T cells from peripheral blood mononuclear cells, obtained after pregnancy. This chain is built from TRBV7-3 and TRBJ2-7; a stretch of 13 junction bases matches TRBD2. This TCR came from a female donor with multiple sclerosis, enrolled in a pregnancy study. The CDR3 loop reads CASSPLAGGWNEQYF. The DNA reads as follows: TGTGCCAGCAGCCCACTAGCGGGGGGGTGGAACGAGCAGTACTTC.